This T cell receptor (beta chain) was sequenced in a study of glioma-infiltrating T cells. Trimming stripped 6 bases from V and 2 bases from J, with 14 bases between. From germline, CDR1 is MNHEY and CDR2 SMNVEV (reference sequence). There are 14 residues in the CDR3. This clonotype has at least ten counts. Amplification of TCR alpha and beta CDR3 regions from RNA used iRepertoire nested multiplex PCR. TCRdb redid the calling of the multiplex PCR reads with MiXCR, one entry per CDR3 protein. The table includes 400,000 or so distinct CDR3 sequences, around 45% detected once. Sample: glioma tissue, nonneoplastic brain tissue, or PBMCs (not recorded which). The receptor was derived from a human donor with low-grade glioma or glioblastoma, undergoing nonglioma brain surgery, or in good health (not recorded which). V usage is TRBV27 and J usage is TRBJ2-7; a possible D gene is TRBD2 (5 bases). CDR3 residues: CASSPERRTYEQYF. The CDR3 DNA reads TGTGCCAGCAGCCCCGAGCGGCGGACCTACGAGCAGTACTTC.